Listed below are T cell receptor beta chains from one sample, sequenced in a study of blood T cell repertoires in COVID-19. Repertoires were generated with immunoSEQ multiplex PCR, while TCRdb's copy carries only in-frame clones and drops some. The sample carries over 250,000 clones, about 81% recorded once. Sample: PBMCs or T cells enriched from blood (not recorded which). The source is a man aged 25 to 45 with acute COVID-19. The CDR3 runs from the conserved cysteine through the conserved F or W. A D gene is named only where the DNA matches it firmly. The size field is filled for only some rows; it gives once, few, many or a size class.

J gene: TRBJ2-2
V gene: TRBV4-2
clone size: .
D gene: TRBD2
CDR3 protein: CASSPQAGAGTGELFF
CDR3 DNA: TGTGCCAGCAGCCCTCAGGCGGGAGCGGGAACCGGGGAGCTGTTTTTT

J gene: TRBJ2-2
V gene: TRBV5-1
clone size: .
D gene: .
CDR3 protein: CASSLTAGAGELFF
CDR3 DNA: TGTGCCAGCAGCTTGACCGCGGGCGCCGGGGAGCTGTTTTTT

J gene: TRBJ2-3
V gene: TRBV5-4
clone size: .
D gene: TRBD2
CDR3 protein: CASSLNLAGGSTDTQYF
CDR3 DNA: TGTGCCAGCAGCTTAAACCTAGCGGGGGGGAGCACAGATACGCAGTATTTT

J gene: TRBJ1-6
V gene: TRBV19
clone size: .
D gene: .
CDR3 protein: CASSIGRDYNSPLHF
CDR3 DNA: TGTGCCAGTAGTATTGGCAGGGACTATAATTCACCCCTCCACTTT

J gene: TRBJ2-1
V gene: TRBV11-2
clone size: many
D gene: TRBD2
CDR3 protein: CASSYALSGTSSNEQFF
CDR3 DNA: TGTGCCAGCAGCTACGCCCTATCCGGGACTAGCTCTAATGAGCAGTTCTTC

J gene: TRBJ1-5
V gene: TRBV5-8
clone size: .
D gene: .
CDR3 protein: CASSFNDQPQHF
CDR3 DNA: TGTGCCAGCAGCTTTAATGATCAGCCCCAGCATTTT

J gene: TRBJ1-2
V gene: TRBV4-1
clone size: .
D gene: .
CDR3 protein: CASSPVTGGNYGYTF
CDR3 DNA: TGCGCCAGCAGCCCGGTGACAGGAGGAAACTATGGCTACACCTTC

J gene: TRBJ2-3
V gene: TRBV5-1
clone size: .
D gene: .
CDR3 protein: CASSLDPVDTQYF
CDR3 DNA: TGCGCCAGCAGCTTGGACCCGGTAGATACGCAGTATTTT

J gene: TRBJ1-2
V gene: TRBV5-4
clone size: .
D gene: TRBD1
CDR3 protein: CASSLDRGSFYGYTF
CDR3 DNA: TGTGCCAGCAGCTTGGACAGGGGTAGTTTCTATGGCTACACCTTC

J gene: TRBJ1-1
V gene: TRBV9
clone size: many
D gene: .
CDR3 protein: CASSFQNSNTEAFF
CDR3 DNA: TGTGCCAGCAGCTTCCAGAACAGTAACACTGAAGCTTTCTTT

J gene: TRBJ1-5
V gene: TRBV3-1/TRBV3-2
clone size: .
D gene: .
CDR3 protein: CASSQERLRQPQHF
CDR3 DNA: TGTGCCAGCAGCCAAGAGCGGCTGCGGCAGCCCCAGCATTTT

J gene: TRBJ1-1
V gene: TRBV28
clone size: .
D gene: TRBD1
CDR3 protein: CASRSPGTGVTEAFF
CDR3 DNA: TGTGCCAGCAGGTCCCCCGGGACAGGGGTAACTGAAGCTTTCTTT

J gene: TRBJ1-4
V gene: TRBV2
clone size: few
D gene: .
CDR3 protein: CAGEGGGSHEKLFF
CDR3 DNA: TGTGCCGGAGAGGGAGGGGGTTCACATGAAAAACTGTTTTTT

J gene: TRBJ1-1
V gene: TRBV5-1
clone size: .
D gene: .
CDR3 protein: CASSTGYTEAFF
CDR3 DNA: TGTGCCAGCAGCACAGGGTACACTGAAGCTTTCTTT